This TCR beta chain comes out of a study of blood T cell repertoires in COVID-19. Study overall: Sample material is recorded as cDNA or gDNA derived from T cells, B-cell-depleted T cells, or PBMCs.

Germline V gene sequence: CDR1 LNHDA, CDR2 SQIVND (reference sequence). The V and J ends lost 11 bases and 6 bases, in that order; junction bases with no gene match: 7. The length of the CDR3 is 11 residues. Authors' processing steps: Nucleated cell counts were estimated from reference gene primer amplification. The assay was immunoSEQ multiplex PCR, and TCRdb's table has in-frame clones only and misses some. That table supplies the V and J calls and clone size; D and trimming were determined from the DNA. The data contain 210,000 or so clones, roughly 78% of them singletons. The receptor comes from a woman aged 40 to 50 with acute or convalescent COVID-19. The chain carries TRBV19 and TRBJ2-7, with 7 bases fitting TRBD1. Sequencing was done on a sample of peripheral blood. The CDR3 DNA sequence: TGTGCCCAGGGGGAAGAGGGCGAGCAGTACTTC. Translating it yields CAQGEEGEQYF.